The present T cell receptor beta chain was sequenced within a study of cytomegalovirus exposure and HLA in healthy donors. The CDR3 is 12 residues long. Germline V CDR1 and CDR2: LNHDA, SQIVND (reference sequence). The ends were cut back, 7 bases at V and 3 bases at J, with 7 bases in the middle. PCR employed 60 Vbeta and 13 Jbeta primers. TCRdb's copy holds only in-frame clones and misses some; the assay was immunoSEQ multiplex PCR. The sample carries 200,000 to 250,000 clones, around 79% recorded once. This clone came up a few times. As yet, its antigen is unknown. Whole-study results and caveats: TCR beta V- and J-gene trimming, according to a later analysis, was linked to a missense DCLRE1C variant.

The chain links TRBV19 to TRBJ2-1; no definite D call. The receptor was derived from a young man in good health and CMV-seronegative. Sequenced sample: PBMCs. CDR3 residues: CASTADYNEQFF. The CDR3 DNA follows: TGTGCCAGTACGGCGGACTACAATGAGCAGTTCTTC.